These 24 T cell receptor beta chains came from one sample sequenced in a study of blood T cell repertoires in COVID-19. Some clones are missing from TCRdb's copy, which holds only in-frame ones; the method was immunoSEQ multiplex PCR. The repertoire includes some 100,000 clones, roughly 87% of them detected once, and over 7% sits in the top ten. The material sequenced was peripheral blood. All receptors derive from a human donor in a cohort sampled during active COVID-19.

The J gene is TRBJ2-3, the V gene TRBV19, with 8 bases that match TRBD2. The CDR3 has 16 residues. Germline V gives CDR1 LNHDA, CDR2 SQIVND (reference sequence). With V trimmed by 3 bases and J by 3 bases, 8 bases remained unmatched. This chain's CDR3 is CASSITAGVNTDTQYF. The CDR3 bases are TGTGCCAGTAGTATCACAGCGGGGGTCAATACAGATACGCAGTATTTT. Full variable domain (remainder filled in from reference TRBV19 and TRBJ2-3): DGGITQSPKYLFRKEGQNVTLSCEQNLNHDAMYWYRQDPGQGLRLIYYSQIVNDFQKGDIAEGYSVSREKKESFPLTVTSAQKNPTAFYLCASSITAGVNTDTQYFGPGTRLTVL.

The DNA of the CDR3 is TGTGCCAGCAGCTATACAGGGGATGGAGCTTTCTTT. This sequence encodes CASSYTGDGAFF. The chain links TRBV5-4 to TRBJ1-1, with 7 bases that match TRBD1. V shed 3 bases and J 10 bases; nucleotides not matched to a gene: 6. CDR1 is SGHNT and CDR2 is YYREEE in the germline V gene (reference sequence). The CDR3 runs to 12 residues.

The V gene is TRBV12-5, the J gene TRBJ1-3, with a weak D call TRBD1 (5 bases). Trimming stripped 6 bases from V and 0 bases from J, with 9 bases between. The CDR3 is made up of 14 amino acids. Germline V gives CDR1 LGHNT, CDR2 FRNRAP. The CDR3 region has the DNA TGTGCTAGTGGAGGGGTCTTCTCTGGAAACACCATATATTTT. This encodes CASGGVFSGNTIYF.

J is TRBJ1-1 and V is TRBV3-1 (or the pseudogene TRBV3-2); D is unresolved. The germline gives CDR1 LGHDT, CDR2 YNNKEL (reference sequence). CDR3 length: 15 amino acids. V lost 2 bases and J lost 2, with 12 bases in between. The CDR3 sequence is CASSQLSGINTEAFF. CDR3 nucleotide sequence: TGTGCCAGCAGCCAATTGTCAGGCATTAACACTGAAGCTTTCTTT.

V gene TRBV6-1 combines with J gene TRBJ2-1; 7 bases are shared with TRBD2. The trim removed 2 bases at V and 14 bases at J, leaving 6 bases unmatched. The V gene's germline CDR1 is MNHNS and CDR2 SASEGT. The CDR3 spans 12 residues. CDR3 sequence reads: CASSEPGLPKFF. CDR3 nucleotide sequence: TGTGCCAGCAGTGAACCGGGACTACCTAAGTTCTTC.

V is TRBV5-1 and J is TRBJ1-4; the D gene is possibly TRBD1 (5 bases). This CDR3 is built from 14 residues. V gave up 5 bases and J gave up 2 bases, with 10 bases separating them. Germline V gene sequence: CDR1 SGHRS, CDR2 YFSETQ. CDR3 in amino acids: CASSMGGTNEKLFF. The CDR3, as DNA: TGCGCCAGCAGTATGGGGGGGACTAATGAAAAACTGTTTTTT.

The rearrangement joins TRBV27 to TRBJ1-1; the D gene is possibly TRBD1 (5 bases). The CDR3 extends over 13 amino acids. Germline V CDR1 and CDR2: MNHEY, SMNVEV (reference sequence). Trimming removed 7 bases from V and 6 bases from J, with 15 bases in between. The CDR3 loop is CASTPSGAAEAFF. The CDR3 DNA is TGTGCCAGCACCCCCTCTGGGGCTGCTGAAGCTTTCTTT.

This chain connects TRBV2 to TRBJ1-5, with TRBD1 as a possible D gene (6 bases). Germline lookup yields CDR1 SNHLY and CDR2 FYNNEI. V was shortened by 1 base and J by 7 bases, with 11 bases between the two germline ends. The CDR3 contains 14 residues. The CDR3 protein is CASSEEGVGQPQHF. CDR3 sequence (DNA): TGTGCCAGCAGTGAAGAGGGGGTCGGGCAGCCCCAGCATTTT.

The chain is built from TRBV15 and TRBJ2-5; 8 bases fit TRBD1. The trim removed 5 bases at V and 5 bases at J, leaving 7 bases unmatched. Looked up from germline, CDR1 is LNHNV and CDR2 is YYDKDF (reference sequence). The CDR3 is 14 residues long. CDR3: CATSLRTGRETQYF. The CDR3, as DNA: TGTGCCACCAGCTTAAGGACAGGGAGGGAGACCCAGTACTTC.

V is TRBV19 and J is TRBJ1-4; 8 positions agree with TRBD1. V shed 7 bases and J 0 bases; nucleotides not matched to a gene: 4. The V gene's germline CDR1 is LNHDA and CDR2 SQIVND (reference sequence). This CDR3 contains 15 residues. CDR3 sequence reads: CASTKDRATNEKLFF. The CDR3 bases are TGTGCCAGTACCAAGGACAGGGCAACTAATGAAAAACTGTTTTTT. Together with reference TRBV19 and TRBJ1-4, the CDR3 gives the full variable domain: DGGITQSPKYLFRKEGQNVTLSCEQNLNHDAMYWYRQDPGQGLRLIYYSQIVNDFQKGDIAEGYSVSREKKESFPLTVTSAQKNPTAFYLCASTKDRATNEKLFFGSGTQLSVL.

This clone is a singleton in its sample. This chain joins TRBV18 and TRBJ2-7, with 7 nucleotides matching TRBD1. V was clipped by 6 bases and J by 3 bases; unmatched bases: 8. Per the germline V gene, CDR1 is KGHSH and CDR2 is LQKENI. This CDR3 is 14 amino acids long. Here the CDR3 DNA reads TGTGCCAGCTCCCAACAGGGGTATCTCTACGAGCAGTACTTC. Amino acids: CASSQQGYLYEQYF.

V is TRBV6-5 and J is TRBJ2-7, with D possibly matching TRBD2 (5 bases). CDR1 MNHEY and CDR2 SVGAGI come from the germline V gene. The germline V and J ends were trimmed by 10 bases and 7 bases, with 20 bases remaining between them. This CDR3 has 13 residues. CDR3 DNA sequence: TGTGCCACCTTTAACGGGGTTGGCAGTGAGCAGTACTTC. Its translation is CATFNGVGSEQYF.

The chain carries TRBV5-1 and TRBJ1-2; 7 bases fit TRBD1. Germline trimming cut 0 bases from V and 0 bases from J; bases unmatched to any gene: 2. The length of the CDR3 is 15 residues. Germline V gene lookup returns CDR1 SGHRS and CDR2 YFSETQ. Here the CDR3 reads CASSLGTGANYGYTF. The CDR3 bases are TGCGCCAGCAGCTTGGGGACAGGAGCTAACTATGGCTACACCTTC.

The V and J genes are TRBV2 and TRBJ1-4; D is unclear. Per germline, CDR1 SNHLY and CDR2 FYNNEI. The CDR3 is 15 residues long. V lost 0 bases to trimming and J lost 5 bases, with 10 bases between them. DNA of the CDR3: TGTGCCAGCAGTGAAGCAGGTGGAGAAAATGAAAAACTGTTTTTT. The encoded protein is CASSEAGGENEKLFF.

Only a few counts were recorded for this clone. This chain connects TRBV18 to TRBJ1-5, with a weak D call TRBD1 (5 bases). Trimming cost V 4 bases and J 3 bases, with 10 bases left between them. The CDR3 is made up of 14 amino acids. The germline V gene encodes CDR1 KGHSH and CDR2 LQKENI. CDR3 region: CASSRGVNNQPQHF. In nucleotides, the CDR3 is TGTGCCAGCTCACGGGGGGTGAACAATCAGCCCCAGCATTTT.

V is TRBV7-9 and J is TRBJ2-1; a weak D match, TRBD2 (6 bases). The germline V and J ends were trimmed by 3 bases and 5 bases, with 14 bases remaining between them. This CDR3 comprises 15 residues. The germline V gene has CDR1 SEHNR and CDR2 FQNEAQ (reference sequence). Here the CDR3 DNA reads TGTGCCAGCAGCTTGGGGGGTATCCCCGACAATGAGCAGTTCTTC. Translating it yields CASSLGGIPDNEQFF.

J is TRBJ1-1 and V is TRBV7-9; 7 bases map to TRBD1. Germline values: CDR1 SEHNR, CDR2 FQNEAQ (reference sequence). The J segment lost 2 bases and the V segment lost 3 bases, leaving 3 bases of the junction unmatched. CDR3 length: 14 amino acids. CDR3 residues: CASSLGQHNTEAFF. In DNA form, the CDR3 reads TGTGCCAGCAGCTTGGGACAGCATAACACTGAAGCTTTCTTT.

The chain carries TRBV7-8 and TRBJ1-5; 11 bases agree with TRBD1. Per the germline V gene, CDR1 is SGHVS and CDR2 is FQNEAQ. The ends lost 4 bases at V and 6 bases at J; junction bases unmatched: 8. The CDR3 has 16 amino acids. The CDR3 reads CASSYIGQGASQPQHF. The CDR3 nucleotides read TGTGCCAGCAGCTATATCGGACAGGGGGCTAGTCAGCCCCAGCATTTT.

This rearrangement joins TRBV10-1 to TRBJ1-1; TRBD1 is a possible D gene (6 bases). The CDR3 is made up of 13 amino acids. Germline-derived CDR1 and CDR2 are WNHNN and SYGVQD (reference sequence). Trimming shortened V by 3 bases and J by 10 bases, and 15 bases separated the two germline ends. The CDR3 sequence: CASSDHRAGGAFF. DNA for the CDR3: TGCGCCAGCAGTGATCACAGGGCGGGTGGAGCTTTCTTT.

In this sample, this clone turned up once. The CDR3 here is CASSPRSGLAGARETQYF. The CDR3 bases are TGTGCCAGCTCACCACGGTCCGGACTAGCGGGAGCCCGAGAGACCCAGTACTTC. The chain carries TRBV18 and TRBJ2-5; 13 positions agree with TRBD2. V shed 1 base, J shed 4 bases, and the junction held 9 bases outside the gene matches. CDR1 is KGHSH and CDR2 is LQKENI in the germline V gene. This CDR3 contains 18 residues.

The chain combines TRBV19 with TRBJ2-4; TRBD2 aligns across 7 bases. Per the germline V gene, CDR1 is LNHDA and CDR2 is SQIVND (reference sequence). The V and J ends lost 5 bases and 3 bases, in that order; junction bases with no gene match: 4. The CDR3 sequence is 14 residues long. CDR3 protein: CASSAGEGKNIQYF. The CDR3 bases are TGTGCCAGTAGTGCCGGGGAGGGCAAAAACATTCAGTACTTC.

The chain employs TRBV15 and TRBJ2-5; 7 nucleotides agree with TRBD2. V lost 4 bases, J lost 5 bases, and 7 bases stayed unmatched. CDR1 and CDR2 from the germline V gene are LNHNV and YYDKDF (reference sequence). This CDR3 has 14 residues. The DNA for the CDR3 is TGTGCCACCAGCACTCTGGCGGGAGTGGAGACCCAGTACTTC. Protein product: CATSTLAGVETQYF.

This clone was recorded a few times. The chain combines TRBV7-3 with TRBJ1-3; D remains ambiguous. The V end was cut by 4 bases, the J end by 2 bases, with 6 bases between. The CDR3 loop spans 13 amino acids. Looked up from germline, CDR1 is SGHTA and CDR2 is FQGTGA. CDR3 DNA: TGTGCCAGCAGCTCCGGGACTGGAAACACCATATATTTT. It yields the protein CASSSGTGNTIYF.

V and J are TRBV10-1 and TRBJ1-1; no clear D gene. Germline lookup yields CDR1 WNHNN and CDR2 SYGVQD (reference sequence). The ends were cut back, 5 bases at V and 3 bases at J, with 10 bases in the middle. The CDR3 runs to 13 residues. CDR3 region: CASSPFGDTEAFF. The DNA of the CDR3 is TGCGCCAGCAGTCCATTCGGGGACACTGAAGCTTTCTTT.